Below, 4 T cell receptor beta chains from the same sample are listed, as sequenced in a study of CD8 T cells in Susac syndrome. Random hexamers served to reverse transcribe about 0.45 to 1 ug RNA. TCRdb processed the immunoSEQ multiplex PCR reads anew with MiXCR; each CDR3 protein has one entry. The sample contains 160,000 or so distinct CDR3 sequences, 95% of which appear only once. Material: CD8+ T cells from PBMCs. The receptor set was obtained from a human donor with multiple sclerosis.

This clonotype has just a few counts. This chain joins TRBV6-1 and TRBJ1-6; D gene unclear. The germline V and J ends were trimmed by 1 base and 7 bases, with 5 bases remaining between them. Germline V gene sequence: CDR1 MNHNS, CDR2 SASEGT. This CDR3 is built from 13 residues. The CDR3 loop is CASSEGANSPLHF. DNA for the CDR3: TGTGCCAGCAGTGAAGGGGCCAATTCACCCCTCCACTTT.

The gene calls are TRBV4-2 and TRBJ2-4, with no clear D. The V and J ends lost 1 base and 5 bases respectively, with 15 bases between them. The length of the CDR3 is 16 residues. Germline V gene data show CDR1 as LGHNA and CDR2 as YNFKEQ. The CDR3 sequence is CASSQGGEEWENIQYF. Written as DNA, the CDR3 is TGTGCCAGCAGCCAAGGCGGTGAGGAATGGGAAAACATTCAGTACTTC.

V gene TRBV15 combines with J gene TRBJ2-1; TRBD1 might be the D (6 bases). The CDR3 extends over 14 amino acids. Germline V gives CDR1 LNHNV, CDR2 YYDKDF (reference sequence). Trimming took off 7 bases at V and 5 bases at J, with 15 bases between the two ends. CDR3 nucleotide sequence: TGTGCCACCAACGAGCGGACAGACGACAATGAGCAGTTCTTC. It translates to CATNERTDDNEQFF.

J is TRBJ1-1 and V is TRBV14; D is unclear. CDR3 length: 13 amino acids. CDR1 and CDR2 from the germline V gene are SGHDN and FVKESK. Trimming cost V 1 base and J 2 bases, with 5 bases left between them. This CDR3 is CASSQAPNTEAFF. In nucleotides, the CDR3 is TGTGCCAGCAGCCAAGCTCCTAACACTGAAGCTTTCTTT.